Listed below are T cell receptor beta chains from one sample, sequenced in a study of cytomegalovirus exposure and HLA in healthy donors. Some clones are missing from TCRdb's copy, which holds only in-frame ones; the method was immunoSEQ multiplex PCR. The table includes roughly 230,000 clones, approximately 81% detected once. Material for sequencing was PBMCs. Every receptor here comes from a girl aged 2-10 years in good health and CMV-seronegative. The CDR3 runs from the conserved cysteine through the conserved F or W. The D gene is left open where the match is weak. Clone size appears in some rows only: once, few, many, or a class for an expanded clone.

>-|TRBJ2-1|TRBD2|TRBV18
TGTGCCAGCTCACCTAGACTAGCGGACAACAATGAGCAGTTCTTC
CASSPRLADNNEQFF
>-|TRBJ1-6|-|TRBV5-6
TGTGCCAGCAGCTTTTCTATGAGCGGTTCACCCCTCCACTTT
CASSFSMSGSPLHF
>-|TRBJ2-7|TRBD1|TRBV6-1
TGTGCCAGCAGTGACACAGGGGGCTTCTACGAGCAGTACTTC
CASSDTGGFYEQYF
>once|TRBJ1-2|TRBD1|TRBV15
TGTGCCACCAGCAAGATGGGGACAGCGGGCTACACCTTC
CATSKMGTAGYTF
>once|TRBJ2-6|-|TRBV29-1
TGCAGCGTTGCCTCACGCACAGGTTATCGCGGATCTGGGGCCAACGTCCTGACTTTC
CSVASRTGYRGSGANVLTF
>once|TRBJ2-2|TRBD2|TRBV19
TGTGCCAGTAGCCCGGGACTAGCGGGAGTCACCGGGGAGCTGTTTTTT
CASSPGLAGVTGELFF
>-|TRBJ2-7|TRBD2|TRBV4-1
TGCGCCAGCAGCCAAGAGAAGTGGCTAGCGGACTACGAGCAGTACTTC
CASSQEKWLADYEQYF
>-|TRBJ2-1|-|TRBV9
TGTGCCAGCAGCGCAGTTCGGGGTGAGCAGTTCTTC
CASSAVRGEQFF
>once|TRBJ1-2|-|TRBV6-5
TGTGCCAGCAGTGAAGCGGCCCACAGAATCTACACCTTC
CASSEAAHRIYTF
>-|TRBJ1-3|-|TRBV2
TGTGCCAGCAGGCCACTTAGAGCCACCATTCTCTCTGGAAACACCATATATTTT
CASRPLRATILSGNTIYF
>-|TRBJ2-1|TRBD2|TRBV7-6
TGTGCCAGCAGCTTAAGGGTGAGCGGGAGGGCCTCCTACAATGAGCAGTTCTTC
CASSLRVSGRASYNEQFF
>-|TRBJ2-3|TRBD2|TRBV11-3
TGTGCCAGCAGCTTTAGCGGGAGCACAGATACGCAGTATTTT
CASSFSGSTDTQYF
>-|TRBJ2-3|-|TRBV1
TGCACCAGCAGCCAAGATTCCGGGGGGGGTAAAGCGGGAGGGCCCCTAGGAGATACGCAGTATTTT
CTSSQDSGGGKAGGPLGDTQYF
>-|TRBJ1-5|TRBD1|TRBV10-3
TGTGCCATCAGTGATGGAGACAGGGGATACAATCAGCCCCAGCATTTT
CAISDGDRGYNQPQHF
>few|TRBJ2-1|TRBD1|TRBV5-6
TGTGCCAGCAGCTTGACAGGGGCGTACAATGAGCAGTTCTTC
CASSLTGAYNEQFF
>-|TRBJ2-1|-|TRBV5-3
TGTGCCAGAAGCTTTCCCCTCTACAATGAGCAGTTCTTC
CARSFPLYNEQFF
>once|TRBJ2-5|-|TRBV29-1
TGCAGCGTTCCCTGGGGGGTCATGGGGGAGACCCAGTACTTC
CSVPWGVMGETQYF
>-|TRBJ1-4|-|TRBV7-9
TGTGCCAGCAGCTTAAAGAGGACTAGAGAAAAACTGTTTTTT
CASSLKRTREKLFF
>-|TRBJ2-1|TRBD2|TRBV5-1
TGCGCCAGCAGCTCTAGGGAGGGCCCTAATGAGCAGTTCTTC
CASSSREGPNEQFF
>-|TRBJ2-3|TRBD2|TRBV10-3
TGTGCCATCAGCGTGACTAGCGGGGTCGGAGATACGCAGTATTTT
CAISVTSGVGDTQYF
>-|TRBJ2-7|TRBD1|TRBV30
TGTGCCTGGAGACCCGAGGGGGGGACAGGGTGGTACGAGCAGTACTTC
CAWRPEGGTGWYEQYF
>-|TRBJ2-5|TRBD2|TRBV5-6
TGTGCCAGCAGCTTGGGGACTAGCGGGAGGAAAGAGACCCAGTACTTC
CASSLGTSGRKETQYF
>-|TRBJ2-3|-|TRBV7-7
TGTGCCAGCAGTTTGCAAGGAGGCGCGGGAGATACGCAGTATTTT
CASSLQGGAGDTQYF
>-|TRBJ1-6|TRBD1|TRBV6-5
TGTGCCAGCAGCCAGACAGGGGGCGTTTTATCACCCCTCCACTTT
CASSQTGGVLSPLHF